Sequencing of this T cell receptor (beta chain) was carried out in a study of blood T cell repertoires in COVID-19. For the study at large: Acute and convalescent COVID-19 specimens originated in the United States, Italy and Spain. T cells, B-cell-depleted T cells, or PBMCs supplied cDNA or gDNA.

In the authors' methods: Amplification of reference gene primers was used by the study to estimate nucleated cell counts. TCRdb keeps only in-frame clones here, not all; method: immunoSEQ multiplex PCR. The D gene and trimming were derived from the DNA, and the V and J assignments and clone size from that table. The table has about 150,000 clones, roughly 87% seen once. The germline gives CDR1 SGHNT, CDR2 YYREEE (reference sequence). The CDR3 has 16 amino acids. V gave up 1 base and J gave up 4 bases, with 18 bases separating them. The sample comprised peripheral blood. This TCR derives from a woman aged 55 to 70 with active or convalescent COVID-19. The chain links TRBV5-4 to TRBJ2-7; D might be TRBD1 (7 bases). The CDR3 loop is CASSLKEGANTYEQYF. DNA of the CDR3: TGTGCCAGCAGCTTGAAGGAGGGGGCGAATACTTACGAGCAGTACTTC.